Each of the 11 T cell receptor beta chains below was sequenced from the same sample in a study of identical twins. TCRdb re-derived calls from the 5' RACE reads in MiXCR, one entry per CDR3 protein. The sample carries fewer than 650,000 distinct CDR3 sequences, more than 9% recorded once. The sample also formed part of further work on yellow fever vaccine responses in identical twins.

Sequenced material: PBMCs. These receptors came from a woman between 18 and 30 years old in good health.

This clonotype was detected a few times. The CDR3 here is CSISTSGPGAGELFF. The DNA of the CDR3 is TGCAGCATATCCACCTCAGGCCCAGGAGCCGGGGAGCTGTTTTTT. The chain is built from TRBV29-1 and TRBJ2-2; D gene ambiguous. Deletions cut 8 bases from V and 6 bases from J, with 22 bases between. The CDR3 has 15 amino acids. Germline CDR1 SQVTM, CDR2 ANQGSEA.

This clonotype showed up many times. The chain carries TRBV29-1 and TRBJ2-5; 12 bases agree with TRBD2. V lost 6 bases, J lost 5 bases, and 4 bases stayed unmatched. Germline values: CDR1 SQVTM, CDR2 ANQGSEA. The CDR3 totals 13 residues. Here the CDR3 DNA reads TGCAGCGTAAGACTAGCGGGAGTTGAGACCCAGTACTTC. Its protein is CSVRLAGVETQYF.

This clonotype has a count of ten or more. The chain has TRBV12-3 or TRBV12-4 and TRBJ1-2, with TRBD1 matching over 7 bases. The V gene end was trimmed by 6 bases and the J gene end by 6 bases; junction bases not matched to a gene: 4. The CDR3 totals 12 residues. CDR3 sequence reads: CASSPDRNGYTF. For the CDR3, the DNA is TGTGCCAGCAGCCCGGACAGGAATGGCTACACCTTC.

This clonotype showed up many times. V is TRBV18 and J is TRBJ2-1; D is ambiguous. The length of the CDR3 is 13 residues. Trimming removed 2 bases at V and 7 bases at J, with 9 bases between. CDR1 is KGHSH, CDR2 LQKENI, per germline. CDR3: CASSPTDRNEQFF. The DNA for the CDR3 is TGTGCCAGCTCACCAACGGACCGAAATGAGCAGTTCTTC.

This clonotype was seen a handful of times. CDR3 nucleotide sequence: TGCGCCAGCAGCCAAGATCGCGGCGGAACCTACAATGAGCAGTTCTTC. Protein sequence: CASSQDRGGTYNEQFF. This sequence joins TRBV4-3 and TRBJ2-1; D not resolved. Germline values: CDR1 LGHNA, CDR2 YSLEER. The V end lost 0 bases, the J end lost 2 bases, and 11 bases lay between the germline ends. CDR3 length: 16 amino acids.

This clonotype was seen ten or more times. This chain joins TRBV12-3 or TRBV12-4 and TRBJ2-3; TRBD2 might be the D (7 bases). The CDR3 covers 15 residues. Trimming took 4 bases from V and 5 from J, leaving 16 bases between them. In DNA form, the CDR3 reads TGTGCCAGCAGTTCCTGGGGGGGGCGGTTAGATACGCAGTATTTT. It encodes CASSSWGGRLDTQYF.

This clonotype has only a few counts. This chain links TRBV7-9 with TRBJ1-1, with 8 bases fitting TRBD1. CDR3 length equals 15 residues. CDR1 and CDR2 from the germline V gene are SEHNR and FQNEAQ (reference sequence). V dropped 6 bases and J dropped 4; count of bases not matched to a gene: 10. This CDR3 is CASRRDRFEGTEAFF. In nucleotides, the CDR3 is TGTGCCAGCAGAAGGGACAGGTTCGAGGGCACTGAAGCTTTCTTT.

This clonotype was seen many times. The chain is built from TRBV12-3 or TRBV12-4 and TRBJ2-7; no firm D call. V was shortened by 3 bases and J by 4 bases, with 13 bases between the two germline ends. The CDR3 is 14 amino acids. CDR3 sequence reads: CASSLSRVKYEQYF. Written as DNA, the CDR3 is TGTGCCAGCAGTTTGTCAAGGGTTAAGTACGAGCAGTACTTC.

This clonotype was seen at least ten times. This chain uses TRBV5-1 with TRBJ1-5; D is perhaps TRBD1 (5 bases). Germline CDR1 is SGHRS and CDR2 is YFSETQ. CDR3 length: 13 residues. Trimming took 3 bases from V and 4 from J, leaving 8 bases between them. The CDR3 loop is CASSWGPNQPQHF. The CDR3 DNA reads TGCGCCAGCAGCTGGGGACCGAATCAGCCCCAGCATTTT.

This chain links TRBV2 with TRBJ2-5; D is ambiguous. Per germline, CDR1 SNHLY and CDR2 FYNNEI. The germline V and J ends were trimmed by 8 bases and 0 bases, with 10 bases remaining between them. This CDR3 has 13 residues. CDR3 DNA sequence: TGTGCCAGCGGGAAACGGGACCAAGAGACCCAGTACTTC. Amino acids: CASGKRDQETQYF. Full variable domain (remainder filled in from reference TRBV2 and TRBJ2-5): EPEVTQTPSHQVTQMGQEVILRCVPISNHLYFYWYRQILGQKVEFLVSFYNNEISEKSEIFDDQFSVERPDGSNFTLKIRSTKLEDSAMYFCASGKRDQETQYFGPGTRLLVL.

The chain carries TRBV12-3 or TRBV12-4 and TRBJ2-6; 7 bases match TRBD1. The ends lost 5 bases at V and 0 bases at J; junction bases unmatched: 1. The CDR3 has 15 residues. CDR3 bases: TGTGCCAGCAGTCACAGGGGCTCTGGGGCCAACGTCCTGACTTTC. Translation: CASSHRGSGANVLTF.